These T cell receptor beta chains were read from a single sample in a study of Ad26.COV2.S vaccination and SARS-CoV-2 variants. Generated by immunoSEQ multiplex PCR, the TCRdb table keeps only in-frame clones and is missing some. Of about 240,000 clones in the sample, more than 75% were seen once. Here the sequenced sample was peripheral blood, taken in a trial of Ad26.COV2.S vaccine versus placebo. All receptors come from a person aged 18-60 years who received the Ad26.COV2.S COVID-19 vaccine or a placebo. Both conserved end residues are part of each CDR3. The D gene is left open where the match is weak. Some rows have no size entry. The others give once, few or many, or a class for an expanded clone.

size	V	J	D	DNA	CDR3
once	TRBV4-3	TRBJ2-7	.	TGCGCCAGCAGCCAAGATCAGAGATCCTACGAGCAGTACTTC	CASSQDQRSYEQYF
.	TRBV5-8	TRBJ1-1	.	TGTGCCAGCAGCTTGGGCGGACGCCTCACTGAAGCTTTCTTT	CASSLGGRLTEAFF
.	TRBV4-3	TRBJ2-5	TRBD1	TGCGCCAGCAGCCAAGCCCGGGACAGAGCCGAGACCCAGTACTTC	CASSQARDRAETQYF
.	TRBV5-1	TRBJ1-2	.	TGCGCCAGCAGCGCGGACAGTAACTATGGCTACACCTTC	CASSADSNYGYTF
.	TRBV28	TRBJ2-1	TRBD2	TGTGCCAGCACCCACGGGAGGGAGATGCGGAATGAGCAGTTCTTC	CASTHGREMRNEQFF
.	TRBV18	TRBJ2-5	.	TGTGCCAGCTCACCACGGGCTGAGGGGGAGACCCAGTACTTC	CASSPRAEGETQYF
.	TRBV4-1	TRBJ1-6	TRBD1	TGCGCCAGCAGCCAAGGAACCCTGGGACAGGTTTATAATTCACCCCTCCACTTT	CASSQGTLGQVYNSPLHF
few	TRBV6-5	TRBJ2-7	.	TGTGCCAGCCAGGAAGGGGGATACTCCTACGAGCAGTACTTC	CASQEGGYSYEQYF
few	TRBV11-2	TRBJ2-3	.	TGTGCCAGCAGTTCCGTTCAAGGCACAGATACGCAGTATTTT	CASSSVQGTDTQYF
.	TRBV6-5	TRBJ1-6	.	TGTGCCAGCAGTGACTCATCCTATAATTCACCCCTCCACTTT	CASSDSSYNSPLHF
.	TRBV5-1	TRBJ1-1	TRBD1	TGCGCCAGCAGACAGGGGGACACTGAAGCTTTCTTT	CASRQGDTEAFF
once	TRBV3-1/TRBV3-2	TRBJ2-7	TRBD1	TGTGCCAGCAGCCCTCGTCCCGGGACAGGGTACGAGCAGTACTTC	CASSPRPGTGYEQYF
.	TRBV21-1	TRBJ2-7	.	TGTGCCAGCAGCACCGGGACCGATCCTTCCTACGAGCAGTACTTC	CASSTGTDPSYEQYF
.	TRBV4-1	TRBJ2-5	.	TGCGCCAGCAGTAAGATTGGCAGGGGAGAGACCCAGTACTTC	CASSKIGRGETQYF
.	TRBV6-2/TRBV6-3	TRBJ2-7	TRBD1	TGTGCCAGCAGTTTCCCCGGGACAGGGACTCGCTTGTACTTC	CASSFPGTGTRLYF
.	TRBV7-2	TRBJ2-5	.	TGTGCCAGCAGCTTAGGGTGGCGGGAGACCCAGTACTTC	CASSLGWRETQYF
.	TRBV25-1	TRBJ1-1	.	TGTGCCAGCAATGAGGCCGGGAACACTGAAGCTTTCTTT	CASNEAGNTEAFF
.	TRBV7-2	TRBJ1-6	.	TGTGCCAGCAGCTTCCGGGACATATCACCCCTCCACTTT	CASSFRDISPLHF
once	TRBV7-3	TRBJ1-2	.	TGTGCCAGCAGCTTAAGTGGCGGAAACTATGGCTACACCTTC	CASSLSGGNYGYTF
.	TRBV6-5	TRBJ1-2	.	TGTGCCAGCAGCCTGACAGTAAACTATGGCTACACCTTC	CASSLTVNYGYTF
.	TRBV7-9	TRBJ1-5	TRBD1	TGTGCCAGCAGCCCCCGAGGGGGCGGCAATCAGCCCCAGCATTTT	CASSPRGGGNQPQHF
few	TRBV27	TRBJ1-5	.	TGTGCCAGCAGGAGCGGGGGTAGCAATCAGCCCCAGCATTTT	CASRSGGSNQPQHF
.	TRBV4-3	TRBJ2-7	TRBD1	TGCGCCAGCAGCCCACTGCGGACAGGCCACTACGAGCAGTACTTC	CASSPLRTGHYEQYF
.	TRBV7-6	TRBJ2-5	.	TGTGCCTCCACTGGTTCCGGGAGGGGGCGGGAGACCCAGTACTTC	CASTGSGRGRETQYF
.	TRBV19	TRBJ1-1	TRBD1	TGTGCCAGTAGTTCCCCAGGGGGGCGGAACACTGAAGCTTTCTTT	CASSSPGGRNTEAFF
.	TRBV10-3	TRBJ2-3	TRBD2	TGTGCCGCACGGCGGGAGGGGACTAGCGGGGGGGCCGAAACAGATACGCAGTATTTT	CAARREGTSGGAETDTQYF
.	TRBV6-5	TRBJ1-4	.	TGTGCCAGCAGTTATGGGGGATCAACTAATGAAAAACTGTTTTTT	CASSYGGSTNEKLFF
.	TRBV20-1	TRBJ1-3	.	TGCAGTGCTAGTAAAGTCTCTGGAAACACCATATATTTT	CSASKVSGNTIYF
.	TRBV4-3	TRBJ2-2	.	TGCGCCAGCAGCCAAGATCGACAAAACACCGGGGAGCTGTTTTTT	CASSQDRQNTGELFF
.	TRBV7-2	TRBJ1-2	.	TGTGCCAGCAGCTTTGGGAGGGCAGCCACGACCAATAGGGGCTACACCTTC	CASSFGRAATTNRGYTF
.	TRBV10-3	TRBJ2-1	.	TGTGCCATCAGTGAGTCTGTGGGCAAGAATGAGCAGTTCTTC	CAISESVGKNEQFF
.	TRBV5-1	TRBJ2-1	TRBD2	TGCGCCAGCAGCTTGCGGCTAGCGGGGGAGGATGAGCAGTTCTTC	CASSLRLAGEDEQFF
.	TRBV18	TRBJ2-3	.	TGTGCCAGCTCACAAATGACAGGATATGTGTCAGATACGCAGTATTTT	CASSQMTGYVSDTQYF
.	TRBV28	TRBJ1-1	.	TGTGCCAGCAGTCCTGCGACAGGCCCGAACACTGAAGCTTTCTTT	CASSPATGPNTEAFF
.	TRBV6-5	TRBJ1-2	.	TGTGCCAGCAGACCAGCCGAGGCCGACTATGGCTACACCTTC	CASRPAEADYGYTF
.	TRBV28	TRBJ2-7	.	TGTGCCAGCAGTTTGGTTGGGACCTCCGACGAGCAGTACTTC	CASSLVGTSDEQYF
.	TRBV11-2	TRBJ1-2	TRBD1	TGTGCCAGCAGCTTAGCCCAGACAGGGAACTATGGCTACACCTTC	CASSLAQTGNYGYTF
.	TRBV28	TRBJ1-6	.	TGTGCCAGCAGCTTGGGGGACATATACAATAATTCACCCCTCCACTTT	CASSLGDIYNNSPLHF
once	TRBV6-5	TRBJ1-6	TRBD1	TGTGCCAGCAGAACAGACAGGGGTTATAATTCACCCCTCCACTTT	CASRTDRGYNSPLHF
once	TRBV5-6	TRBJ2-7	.	TGTGCCAGCAGCAGGTGGCCAGGGGAGCAGTACTTC	CASSRWPGEQYF
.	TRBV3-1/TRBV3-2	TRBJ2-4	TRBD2	TGTGCCAGCAGCCAAGCCGCTAGCGGGGGGCTCCAGTACTTC	CASSQAASGGLQYF
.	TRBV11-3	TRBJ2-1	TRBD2	TGTGCCAGCAGCTTAGATTCTATGGGGACTAGCGGTCCGGGGGAGCAGTTCTTC	CASSLDSMGTSGPGEQFF
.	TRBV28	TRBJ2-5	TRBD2	TGTGCCAGCAGTTTTTTAGCGGGAGGCGGAGAGACCCAGTACTTC	CASSFLAGGGETQYF
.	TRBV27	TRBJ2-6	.	TGTGCCAGCAGTTTAGTAACTCCAGGGGGGATCTCTGGGGCCAACGTCCTGACTTTC	CASSLVTPGGISGANVLTF
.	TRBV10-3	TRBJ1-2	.	TGTGCCATCAGTGAGTCGGGACGGACAAACTTC	CAISESGRTNF
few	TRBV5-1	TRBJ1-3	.	TGCGCCAGCAGCTTGGTTTCGACAGGATTGGTCTCTGGAAACACCATATATTTT	CASSLVSTGLVSGNTIYF
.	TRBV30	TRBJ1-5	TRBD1	TGTGCCTGGACTCCGGGACAGGGGAATCAGCCCCAGCATTTT	CAWTPGQGNQPQHF
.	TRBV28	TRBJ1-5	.	TGTGCCAGCAGTTTATATTTGGAAAATCAGCCCCAGCATTTT	CASSLYLENQPQHF
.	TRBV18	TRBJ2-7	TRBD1	TGTGCCAGCTCCTTCTTAGGGACAGCGGTCGAGCAGTACTTC	CASSFLGTAVEQYF
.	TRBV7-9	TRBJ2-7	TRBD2	TGTGCCAGTGGGGGACTAAAGGAATACGAGCAGTACTTC	CASGGLKEYEQYF